The sequence of this TCR beta chain was determined in a study of blood T cells in healthy people across ages. The CDR3 sequence is 16 residues long. Germline lookup yields CDR1 MGHRA and CDR2 YSYEKL. As for this clonotype: The junction shows a germline mismatch at one end, possibly a read error.

Together with a sample-barcoded 5' primer, a J-beta primer mix was included in a second PCR lasting about 6 to 11 cycles. TCRdb re-analysed the 5' RACE reads in MiXCR, keeping a single row per CDR3 protein. The sample records 1,100,000 or so distinct CDR3 sequences, around 43% being singletons. The specimen was blood. The chain is built from TRBV4-1 and TRBJ2-1, with 15 positions matching TRBD2. This clonotype originated in a woman between 55 and 75 years old in good health. The CDR3 DNA is TGCGCCAGCAGCCAAGTTGGGACTAGCGGGGGGTATGAGCGGTTCTTC. Its translation is CASSQVGTSGGYERFF.